This T cell receptor (beta chain) was found in a study of PD-1 blockade in classical Hodgkin lymphoma (dated by TCRdb to the early 2020s). Turning to the overall study: Nivolumab dosing was 3 mg/kg intravenously every 2 weeks, continuing until either disease progression or unacceptable toxicity. The study used CyTOF and TCR beta sequencing to define a peripheral blood immune signature of response to PD-1 blockade in classical Hodgkin lymphoma.

To note about this clone: Its specific antigen is unknown. No much larger clone exists at a distance of one base, and base qualities are not known.

The time point label, as the study defines it: cycle 1 day 1 (C1D1), immediately before nivolumab initiation. Every trial patient had relapsed following autologous stem cell transplantation, and prior brentuximab vedotin exposure was what differed among cohorts A, B and C. The trial cohort included fewer than 60 patients with relapsed/refractory classical Hodgkin lymphoma, and each patient had a best overall response of complete response, partial response or progressive disease. Trial patients were treated with single-agent nivolumab in the multi-cohort phase II CheckMate 205 trial. An independent review committee assessed best overall response by applying the 2007 International Working Group response criteria. Trial PBMCs were collected immediately before nivolumab initiation (C1D1) and during therapy at cycle 2 day 1 and cycle 4 day 1. After peripheral blood was drawn into 8 mL Vacutainer Cell Preparation Tubes, PBMCs were isolated by centrifugation and then cryopreserved.

General findings and caveats noted by the study authors: Baseline TCR diversity was reported as lower in newly diagnosed patients than in healthy donors, and lower still in relapsed/refractory patients. The study was restricted to a single clinical trial cohort, and the causes of repertoire differences, possibly disease activity or prior therapy, were left undefined. CD4+ but not CD8+ TCR diversity rose significantly by C4D1 (p=0.0027 vs p=0.16), most apparent in complete responders (p=0.02). Patients starting nivolumab less than 1 year after ASCT had lower diversity and were excluded from later analyses to avoid confounding by immune reconstitution. Among trial patients, those achieving complete response had baseline diversity similar to that of newly diagnosed patients, while diversity was significantly lower in partial responders and progressors.

V loses 1 base, J loses 5 bases, and the germline ends lie 14 bases apart. Reading the germline V gene gives CDR1 SNHLY and CDR2 FYNNEI. Counted from cysteine to phenylalanine, this CDR3 has 15 amino acids. Left in the record is the CDR3 DNA by itself, 45 bases read in frame from the first base. Genomic DNA was extracted with the Qiagen DNeasy kit from unsorted PBMCs and from negatively selected CD4+ and CD8+ fractions. TCR beta CDR3 regions were amplified by immunoSEQ multiplex PCR using primers annealing to V and J segments. A synthetic immune receptor repertoire was used to minimize amplification bias, and any residual bias was removed computationally once sequencing was done. In the paper's pipeline: Custom Python scripts were used to quantify repertoire diversity as the Shannon entropy index. The unsorted, CD4+ and CD8+ repertoires were each analyzed separately, with the exception of combined analyses, where CD4+ and CD8+ sequences were merged in silico. Clonal expansion was defined as a frequency increase of at least 2-fold after treatment compared with C1D1, and clones undetected at baseline were assigned a pseudocount of 0.5. Clones with 0 or 1 copy at C1D1 were classified as singleton clones, and clones with 2 or more copies were classified as non-singleton clones. Clones expanded in unsorted samples were annotated as CD4+, CD8+ or unknown by matching protein sequences in sorted samples from the same patient. Diversity changes from C1D1 to C4D1 were tested in paired samples using Wilcoxon tests. TCRdb obtained this table from immuneACCESS and retained in-frame rearrangements with V and J assigned. These tables miss some clones; where compared with another copy, unresolved V genes account for less than half of the shortfall, and the remainder is unexplained. V and J calls plus clone size are reproduced from that table; the DNA served to infer D and trimming. Across this sample there are 65,000 to 95,000 clones, with roughly 90% seen only once. The ten top clones hold less than 25% of the sample.

The sample consisted of peripheral blood mononuclear cells (PBMCs), taken at baseline. This receptor was taken from a human donor with classical Hodgkin lymphoma. The sequence is built from TRBV2 and TRBJ1-1, with the D gene not clear enough to name. The DNA reads as follows: TGTGCCAGCAGTGAAGTAGGGTTCTTGACGACTGAAGCTTTCTTT. Its translation reads: CASSEVGFLTTEAFF.